The 23 T cell receptor beta chains below were found in one sample sequenced in a study of blood T cell repertoires in COVID-19. Profiled with immunoSEQ multiplex PCR; TCRdb holds only in-frame clones, not every one. The table includes about 80,000 clones, about 91% detected once. What was sequenced was peripheral blood. Receptor source: a woman of 80 years or more with acute or convalescent COVID-19.

V gene TRBV19 combines with J gene TRBJ1-2, with D tentatively TRBD1 (5 bases). CDR3 length: 12 residues. V shed 4 bases and J shed 7 bases, with 10 bases lying between them. Germline CDR1 LNHDA, CDR2 SQIVND (reference sequence). The CDR3: CASSTTGRGYTF. For the CDR3, the DNA is TGTGCCAGTAGTACTACAGGTCGTGGCTACACCTTC. Full variable domain (remainder filled in from reference TRBV19 and TRBJ1-2): DGGITQSPKYLFRKEGQNVTLSCEQNLNHDAMYWYRQDPGQGLRLIYYSQIVNDFQKGDIAEGYSVSREKKESFPLTVTSAQKNPTAFYLCASSTTGRGYTFGSGTRLTVV.

This clone has only a few counts. This chain links TRBV6-1 with TRBJ2-4; TRBD2 matches 7 bases. After removal of 2 bases from V and 7 bases from J, the junction contained 11 bases not matched to a gene. The CDR3 runs 16 residues. Germline V lookup: CDR1 MNHNS, CDR2 SASEGT. CDR3 DNA sequence: TGTGCCAGCAGTGAAAGGTGGGAGGGAGTCTACAACATTCAGTACTTC. This codes for CASSERWEGVYNIQYF.

V usage is TRBV19 and J usage is TRBJ1-1, with TRBD1 identical over 8 bases. The CDR3 consists of 12 residues. From germline, CDR1 is LNHDA and CDR2 SQIVND (reference sequence). V lost 7 bases and J lost 8; bases outside the gene matches: 6. CDR3 region: CASKEWDREAFF. The CDR3 coding sequence is TGTGCCAGTAAGGAATGGGACAGGGAAGCTTTCTTT.

The rearrangement uses TRBV7-2 and TRBJ1-1; D possibly corresponds to TRBD1 (5 bases). The CDR3 has 13 amino acids. Deletions cut 2 bases from V and 1 base from J, with 5 bases between. Germline V gene sequence: CDR1 SGHTA, CDR2 FQGNSA. As DNA, the CDR3 is TGTGCCAGCAGCTTACAGGGGAACACTGAAGCTTTCTTT. Encoded protein: CASSLQGNTEAFF.

V and J are TRBV12-3 or TRBV12-4 and TRBJ2-1; D is unresolved. The CDR3 extends over 13 amino acids. V lost 5 bases to trimming and J lost 1 base, with 6 bases between them. CDR3 nucleotides: TGTGCCAGCAGTACGAGTTCCTACAATGAGCAGTTCTTC. It specifies CASSTSSYNEQFF.

A remark on this clone: Compared with germline, one end of the junction differs, possibly owing to a read error. The V and J genes are TRBV7-7 and TRBJ2-7; the match to TRBD2 covers 10 bases. Germline V CDR1 and CDR2: SSHAT, FNYEAQ (reference sequence). CDR3 size: 15 residues. The CDR3 DNA follows: TGTGCTAGCAGCTTAACTAGCGGGGACTCCTACGAGCAGTACTTC. This gives the protein CASSLTSGDSYEQYF.

This clone occurred a few times. V is TRBV14 and J is TRBJ2-6; D is uncertain. The V gene's germline CDR1 is SGHDN and CDR2 FVKESK. The CDR3 is made up of 13 amino acids. V lost 4 bases, J lost 3 bases, and 4 bases lay in between. The CDR3 loop reads CASSLSGANVLTF. The CDR3 nucleotides are TGTGCCAGCAGCCTTAGTGGGGCCAACGTCCTGACTTTC.

Here the CDR3 reads CASSLSRQEAFF. CDR3 nucleotide sequence: TGTGCCAGCAGTTTAAGTCGACAGGAAGCTTTCTTT. The chain employs TRBV12-3 or TRBV12-4 and TRBJ1-1, with D maybe TRBD1 (5 bases). V gave up 2 bases and J gave up 8 bases, with 9 bases separating them. The CDR3 loop spans 12 amino acids.

This rearrangement joins TRBV9 to TRBJ2-1; 13 bases are a match to TRBD2. The V segment lost 3 bases and the J segment 10 bases; nucleotides outside the gene matches: 7. This CDR3 has 15 residues. Looked up from germline, CDR1 is SGDLS and CDR2 is YYNGEE. The CDR3, as DNA: TGTGCCAGCAGCGCGACTAGCGGGGGGAATGGGGAGCAGTTCTTC. It is translated as CASSATSGGNGEQFF.

V usage is TRBV18 and J usage is TRBJ1-1; D is unclear. The V end was cut by 3 bases, the J end by 7 bases, with 21 bases between. There are 16 residues in the CDR3. Germline assignment: CDR1 KGHSH and CDR2 LQKENI. This CDR3 reads CASSPLGVTAPGEAFF. CDR3 DNA: TGTGCCAGCTCACCCCTCGGCGTAACAGCACCCGGTGAAGCTTTCTTT.

The chain employs TRBV29-1 and TRBJ1-3; unclear D gene. V lost 4 bases, J lost 2 bases, and 9 bases lay in between. Germline V CDR1 and CDR2: SQVTM, ANQGSEA. The CDR3 totals 13 residues. CDR3 sequence: CSVARGTGNTIYF. In DNA, the CDR3 is TGCAGCGTTGCCAGAGGGACTGGAAACACCATATATTTT.

This clone was seen once. CDR3 DNA sequence: TGTGCCACCACCCGGGCTAGCGGGAGCACAGATACGCAGTATTTT. Translated: CATTRASGSTDTQYF. The gene calls are TRBV19 and TRBJ2-3; 8 nucleotides align to TRBD2. The CDR3 runs to 15 residues. Per the germline V gene, CDR1 is LNHDA and CDR2 is SQIVND (reference sequence). V gave up 10 bases and J gave up 0 bases; unmatched junction bases: 9.

This chain uses TRBV19 with TRBJ2-7; D possibly corresponds to TRBD1 (6 bases). The V end was cut by 4 bases, the J end by 2 bases, with 15 bases between. There are 15 residues in the CDR3. Germline CDR1 is LNHDA and CDR2 is SQIVND (reference sequence). The DNA of the CDR3 is TGTGCCAGTAGTAATCAGGGGTCCACTACCTACGAGCAGTACTTC. Protein sequence: CASSNQGSTTYEQYF.

This clone was observed a few times. This sequence joins TRBV10-3 and TRBJ1-1; a possible D gene is TRBD1 (6 bases). The germline gives CDR1 ENHRY, CDR2 SYGVKD. This CDR3 is 15 amino acids long. Between the trimmed V and J ends, which lost 4 bases and 0 bases, there was a span of 12 bases. CDR3 nucleotides: TGTGCCATCAGTGCAGACAGGCTAATGAACACTGAAGCTTTCTTT. Protein: CAISADRLMNTEAFF.

This chain links TRBV21-1 with TRBJ1-1; the table assigns TRBD1, which was not confirmed against the DNA. TRBV21-1 is a known pseudogene. The CDR3 length is 14 residues. The CDR3 reads CASSPRTGMSEAFF. The CDR3 DNA reads TGTGCCAGCAGCCCAAGGACAGGGATGAGTGAAGCTTTCTTT.

This clone appeared once. This chain joins TRBV19 and TRBJ2-5; 12 bases are shared with TRBD2. From germline, CDR1 is LNHDA and CDR2 SQIVND (reference sequence). Losses at the gene ends were 6 bases for V and 5 bases for J; bases not matched to a gene: 10. The CDR3 is 16 residues long. CDR3 coding DNA: TGTGCCAGTAGCACCCCACTAGCGGGAGGAAGGGAGACCCAGTACTTC. Protein product: CASSTPLAGGRETQYF.

The chain carries TRBV18 and TRBJ2-5; D ambiguous. Trimming left V 3 bases short and J 7 bases short, with 12 bases between. The CDR3 loop spans 13 amino acids. Per germline, CDR1 KGHSH and CDR2 LQKENI. The CDR3 spells CASSPATPGTQYF. The CDR3 nucleotides are TGTGCCAGCTCACCCGCAACCCCCGGGACCCAGTACTTC.

The sample holds one count of this clone. J is TRBJ2-5 and V is TRBV19, with 9 bases fitting TRBD1. This CDR3 is built from 15 residues. The germline gives CDR1 LNHDA, CDR2 SQIVND (reference sequence). V lost 4 bases and J lost 5; bases outside the gene matches: 8. CDR3 amino acids: CASSKGQGDRETQYF. The CDR3 region has the DNA TGTGCCAGTAGTAAGGGACAGGGCGACAGGGAGACCCAGTACTTC.

This sequence joins TRBV3-1 (or the pseudogene TRBV3-2) and TRBJ2-1; D ambiguous. The CDR3 extends over 13 amino acids. V shed 1 base and J shed 4 bases, with 5 bases lying between them. Germline V gives CDR1 LGHDT, CDR2 YNNKEL (reference sequence). The CDR3 loop reads CASSQGGYNEQFF. The CDR3 coding sequence is TGTGCCAGCAGCCAAGGAGGTTACAATGAGCAGTTCTTC.

The rearrangement uses TRBV4-3 and TRBJ2-3; D remains ambiguous. From germline, CDR1 is LGHNA and CDR2 YSLEER. CDR3 size: 16 residues. Trimming removed 0 bases at V and 0 bases at J, with 10 bases between. The CDR3 nucleotides are TGCGCCAGCAGCCAAGACGGTAGAGGAAGCACAGATACGCAGTATTTT. Amino acids: CASSQDGRGSTDTQYF.

The chain recombines TRBV5-1 with TRBJ1-3; 7 bases are a match to TRBD1. Germline V gene sequence: CDR1 SGHRS, CDR2 YFSETQ. V lost 6 bases and J lost 3; bases outside the gene matches: 6. The CDR3 is 14 amino acids. The CDR3 here is CASKTGDGGNTIYF. The CDR3 nucleotides are TGCGCCAGCAAAACAGGGGACGGTGGAAACACCATATATTTT.

The chain recombines TRBV7-3 with TRBJ2-1; the match to TRBD2 covers 9 bases. The CDR3 spans 16 residues. The V segment lost 4 bases and the J segment 1 base; nucleotides outside the gene matches: 5. Germline V gene lookup returns CDR1 SGHTA and CDR2 FQGTGA. The CDR3, as DNA: TGTGCCAGCAGCTATCGAGGACTAGCGTCCTACAATGAGCAGTTCTTC. Amino acid sequence: CASSYRGLASYNEQFF.

The chain uses TRBV7-2 and TRBJ2-5; TRBD2 is a possible D gene (5 bases). This CDR3 is built from 17 residues. Germline-derived CDR1 and CDR2 are SGHTA and FQGNSA. Trimming left V 4 bases short and J 8 bases short, with 26 bases between. The CDR3 nucleotides are TGTGCCAGCAGCTCAAAGGGCCCTGGGAGCGCCCGAGGAACCCAGTACTTC. Translating it yields CASSSKGPGSARGTQYF. The whole variable domain, remainder taken from reference TRBV7-2 and TRBJ2-5, is GAGVSQSPSNKVTEKGKDVELRCDPISGHTALYWYRQSLGQGLEFLIYFQGNSAPDKSGLPSDRFSAERTGGSVSTLTIQRTQQEDSAVYLCASSSKGPGSARGTQYFGPGTRLLVL.